These T cell receptor beta chains were read from a single sample in a study of human T cells and chemical hapten exposure. TCRdb re-called the RACE reads with MiXCR, one entry per CDR3 protein. Of about 97,000 distinct CDR3 sequences detected, 25% to 30% appear once; the ten largest clones hold 10%. Sequenced material: whole blood, taken in connection with sensitization to the hapten diphenylcyclopropenone (DPC). The receptors here all came from a man in his forties with alopecia areata. Some clones in this sample may be carry-over from other donors' samples. Both conserved end residues are part of each CDR3. D genes are given only for firm matches. Clone size, where shown, is once, few, many, or a class for clones that have expanded.

clone size: -
J gene: TRBJ2-1
V gene: TRBV5-1
D gene: -
CDR3 protein: CASSWKRSDEQFF
CDR3 DNA: TGCGCCAGCAGCTGGAAGCGATCCGATGAGCAGTTCTTC

clone size: -
J gene: TRBJ2-7
V gene: TRBV4-1
D gene: -
CDR3 protein: CASSPHIDSYEQYF
CDR3 DNA: TGCGCCAGCAGCCCGCACATAGACTCCTACGAGCAGTACTTC

clone size: few
J gene: TRBJ2-2
V gene: TRBV6-5
D gene: -
CDR3 protein: CASSYWAANTGELFF
CDR3 DNA: TGTGCCAGCAGTTACTGGGCAGCGAACACCGGGGAGCTGTTTTTT

clone size: -
J gene: TRBJ2-3
V gene: TRBV3-1
D gene: TRBD1
CDR3 protein: CASSETGTGSDTQYF
CDR3 DNA: TGTGCCAGCAGCGAGACCGGGACAGGGTCAGATACGCAGTATTTT

clone size: few
J gene: TRBJ1-6
V gene: TRBV20-1
D gene: TRBD1
CDR3 protein: CSARVSGTGVNSPLHF
CDR3 DNA: TGCAGTGCTAGAGTCTCCGGGACAGGGGTTAATTCACCCCTCCACTTT

clone size: few
J gene: TRBJ1-4
V gene: TRBV5-1
D gene: TRBD1
CDR3 protein: CASSVNTGDREKLFF
CDR3 DNA: TGCGCCAGCAGCGTAAACACAGGGGATCGGGAAAAACTGTTTTTT

clone size: -
J gene: TRBJ1-1
V gene: TRBV11-2
D gene: -
CDR3 protein: CATRFMGEAFF
CDR3 DNA: TGTGCCACGAGGTTCATGGGTGAAGCTTTCTTT

clone size: -
J gene: TRBJ2-1
V gene: TRBV20-1
D gene: TRBD2
CDR3 protein: CSARDLLGLAGGQYYNEQFF
CDR3 DNA: TGCAGTGCTAGAGATCTACTCGGGCTAGCGGGAGGGCAGTACTACAATGAGCAGTTCTTC

clone size: few
J gene: TRBJ2-1
V gene: TRBV7-8
D gene: -
CDR3 protein: CATTMSGGGLDYNEQFF
CDR3 DNA: TGTGCCACCACAATGTCGGGCGGCGGGTTGGACTACAATGAGCAGTTCTTC

clone size: -
J gene: TRBJ1-1
V gene: TRBV6-6
D gene: -
CDR3 protein: CASSYGGTLNTEAFF
CDR3 DNA: TGTGCCAGCAGTTATGGGGGGACCTTGAACACTGAAGCTTTCTTT

clone size: once
J gene: TRBJ2-2
V gene: TRBV18
D gene: -
CDR3 protein: CASSPPGRNGELFF
CDR3 DNA: TGTGCCAGCTCACCACCCGGGCGTAACGGGGAGCTGTTTTTT

clone size: few
J gene: TRBJ2-3
V gene: TRBV20-1
D gene: -
CDR3 protein: CSAPKRLSVGTDTQYF
CDR3 DNA: TGCAGTGCCCCCAAGAGGTTGTCGGTAGGCACAGATACGCAGTATTTT

clone size: many
J gene: TRBJ2-5
V gene: TRBV5-6
D gene: -
CDR3 protein: CASSLAETQYF
CDR3 DNA: TGTGCCAGCAGCTTAGCAGAGACCCAGTACTTC

clone size: -
J gene: TRBJ2-7
V gene: TRBV12-3/TRBV12-4
D gene: TRBD1
CDR3 protein: CASSSLGQGDSYEQYF
CDR3 DNA: TGTGCCAGCAGTTCCCTGGGACAGGGGGACTCCTACGAGCAGTACTTC

clone size: -
J gene: TRBJ1-2
V gene: TRBV20-1
D gene: -
CDR3 protein: CSARPSNPRGDGYTF
CDR3 DNA: TGCAGTGCTAGACCCTCAAACCCTAGGGGAGATGGCTACACCTTC

clone size: -
J gene: TRBJ2-6
V gene: TRBV5-1
D gene: -
CDR3 protein: CASSFSGNTNRANVLTF
CDR3 DNA: TGCGCCAGCAGCTTCAGCGGCAACACAAACCGGGCCAACGTCCTGACTTTC

clone size: -
J gene: TRBJ2-1
V gene: TRBV4-3
D gene: TRBD1
CDR3 protein: CASSQDSGGLREQFF
CDR3 DNA: TGCGCCAGCAGCCAAGATTCAGGGGGCTTGAGGGAGCAGTTCTTC

clone size: few
J gene: TRBJ1-2
V gene: TRBV30
D gene: -
CDR3 protein: CAWIEKGGAGYGYTF
CDR3 DNA: TGTGCCTGGATTGAGAAGGGGGGCGCAGGCTATGGCTACACCTTC

clone size: -
J gene: TRBJ2-5
V gene: TRBV7-2
D gene: -
CDR3 protein: CASSLWRAEETQYF
CDR3 DNA: TGTGCCAGCAGCTTATGGCGGGCCGAAGAGACCCAGTACTTC

clone size: -
J gene: TRBJ1-5
V gene: TRBV6-6
D gene: -
CDR3 protein: CASSEPNQPQHF
CDR3 DNA: TGTGCCAGCAGTGAACCGAATCAGCCCCAGCATTTT

clone size: -
J gene: TRBJ2-2
V gene: TRBV19
D gene: -
CDR3 protein: CASSITGELFF
CDR3 DNA: TGTGCCAGTAGTATTACAGGGGAGCTGTTTTTT

clone size: few
J gene: TRBJ1-5
V gene: TRBV6-6
D gene: TRBD1
CDR3 protein: CASSSNRGFSNQPQHF
CDR3 DNA: TGTGCCAGCAGTTCAAACAGGGGATTCAGCAATCAGCCCCAGCATTTT

clone size: -
J gene: TRBJ1-4
V gene: TRBV4-2
D gene: TRBD1
CDR3 protein: CASSPEGGGEKLFF
CDR3 DNA: TGTGCCAGCAGCCCCGAAGGGGGCGGGGAAAAACTGTTTTTT

clone size: few
J gene: TRBJ2-3
V gene: TRBV7-3
D gene: TRBD1
CDR3 protein: CASSFTGGVTDTQYF
CDR3 DNA: TGTGCCAGCAGCTTTACAGGGGGTGTCACAGATACGCAGTATTTT

clone size: -
J gene: TRBJ1-5
V gene: TRBV19
D gene: -
CDR3 protein: CASSTIRLTDNQPQHF
CDR3 DNA: TGTGCCAGTAGTACGATAAGGCTAACCGACAATCAGCCCCAGCATTTT

clone size: -
J gene: TRBJ2-2
V gene: TRBV12-3/TRBV12-4
D gene: -
CDR3 protein: CASTLTWNTGELFF
CDR3 DNA: TGTGCCAGCACCTTAACCTGGAACACCGGGGAGCTGTTTTTT

clone size: -
J gene: TRBJ1-1
V gene: TRBV6-2/TRBV6-3
D gene: TRBD1
CDR3 protein: CASSYAGAGGTEAFF
CDR3 DNA: TGTGCCAGCAGTTACGCTGGCGCAGGGGGCACTGAAGCTTTCTTT

clone size: few
J gene: TRBJ2-2
V gene: TRBV25-1
D gene: -
CDR3 protein: CASSPSGGNTGELFF
CDR3 DNA: TGTGCCAGCAGCCCCTCGGGCGGGAACACCGGGGAGCTGTTTTTT

clone size: -
J gene: TRBJ1-2
V gene: TRBV12-3/TRBV12-4
D gene: TRBD1
CDR3 protein: CASRYTGTANYGYTF
CDR3 DNA: TGTGCCAGCAGGTATACCGGGACAGCTAACTATGGCTACACCTTC

clone size: few
J gene: TRBJ2-3
V gene: TRBV4-1
D gene: TRBD1
CDR3 protein: CASSQDRGGQGAGTDTQYF
CDR3 DNA: TGCGCCAGCAGCCAAGATCGGGGGGGACAGGGGGCTGGCACAGATACGCAGTATTTT

clone size: -
J gene: TRBJ2-1
V gene: TRBV7-9
D gene: -
CDR3 protein: CASSPWSFNEQFF
CDR3 DNA: TGTGCCAGCAGCCCCTGGTCCTTCAATGAGCAGTTCTTC

clone size: few
J gene: TRBJ2-1
V gene: TRBV6-2/TRBV6-3
D gene: TRBD2
CDR3 protein: CASNSGNDEQFF
CDR3 DNA: TGTGCCAGCAATAGCGGGAATGATGAGCAGTTCTTC

clone size: few
J gene: TRBJ2-2
V gene: TRBV5-1
D gene: -
CDR3 protein: CASSPLAGELFF
CDR3 DNA: TGCGCCAGCAGTCCTCTAGCCGGGGAGCTGTTTTTT

clone size: -
J gene: TRBJ1-1
V gene: TRBV30
D gene: -
CDR3 protein: CAWSVGVSGRVANTEAFF
CDR3 DNA: TGTGCCTGGAGTGTAGGGGTCTCGGGCAGGGTGGCTAACACTGAAGCTTTCTTT

clone size: -
J gene: TRBJ2-7
V gene: TRBV12-3/TRBV12-4
D gene: -
CDR3 protein: CASSTYYEQYF
CDR3 DNA: TGTGCCAGCAGCACCTACTACGAGCAGTACTTC

clone size: -
J gene: TRBJ2-1
V gene: TRBV12-5
D gene: -
CDR3 protein: CASTPTLADEQFF
CDR3 DNA: TGTGCTAGTACGCCCACCCTGGCCGATGAGCAGTTCTTC

clone size: many
J gene: TRBJ2-3
V gene: TRBV12-5
D gene: -
CDR3 protein: CASGFEDTQYF
CDR3 DNA: TGTGCTAGTGGTTTCGAAGATACGCAGTATTTT

clone size: few
J gene: TRBJ2-6
V gene: TRBV5-1
D gene: -
CDR3 protein: CASSHGPTGANVLTF
CDR3 DNA: TGCGCCAGCAGCCACGGGCCGACCGGGGCCAACGTCCTGACTTTC

clone size: -
J gene: TRBJ2-7
V gene: TRBV4-3
D gene: -
CDR3 protein: CASSQEEDSYEQYF
CDR3 DNA: TGCGCCAGCAGCCAAGAGGAGGATTCCTACGAGCAGTACTTC

clone size: few
J gene: TRBJ2-1
V gene: TRBV7-2
D gene: TRBD2
CDR3 protein: CASSMGLNSYNEQFF
CDR3 DNA: TGTGCCAGCAGCATGGGACTAAACTCCTACAATGAGCAGTTCTTC

clone size: few
J gene: TRBJ2-1
V gene: TRBV20-1
D gene: -
CDR3 protein: CSARGPGVAYNEQFF
CDR3 DNA: TGCAGTGCTAGAGGTCCGGGAGTAGCTTACAATGAGCAGTTCTTC

clone size: -
J gene: TRBJ2-7
V gene: TRBV12-3/TRBV12-4
D gene: TRBD1
CDR3 protein: CASSLGGQGSYEQYF
CDR3 DNA: TGTGCCAGCAGTTTAGGCGGACAGGGCTCCTACGAGCAGTACTTC

clone size: few
J gene: TRBJ1-2
V gene: TRBV20-1
D gene: -
CDR3 protein: CSARDPHRDHGYTF
CDR3 DNA: TGCAGTGCTAGAGACCCTCACAGGGACCATGGCTACACCTTC

clone size: -
J gene: TRBJ2-1
V gene: TRBV7-9
D gene: -
CDR3 protein: CASSLRAGTYNEQFF
CDR3 DNA: TGTGCCAGCAGCTTACGCGCAGGAACCTACAATGAGCAGTTCTTC

clone size: -
J gene: TRBJ2-7
V gene: TRBV5-1
D gene: TRBD2
CDR3 protein: CASSPGWIVGLEAYEQYF
CDR3 DNA: TGCGCCAGCAGCCCCGGTTGGATTGTTGGACTAGAAGCCTACGAGCAGTACTTC

clone size: -
J gene: TRBJ1-6
V gene: TRBV25-1
D gene: -
CDR3 protein: CASSLYNSPLHF
CDR3 DNA: TGTGCCAGCAGTCTCTATAATTCACCCCTCCACTTT

clone size: -
J gene: TRBJ2-1
V gene: TRBV11-2
D gene: -
CDR3 protein: CASSLEPALNEQFF
CDR3 DNA: TGTGCCAGCAGCTTAGAACCTGCGCTGAATGAGCAGTTCTTC

clone size: -
J gene: TRBJ2-7
V gene: TRBV6-5
D gene: TRBD1
CDR3 protein: CASKMRDRGYEQYF
CDR3 DNA: TGTGCCAGCAAAATGCGGGACAGGGGCTACGAGCAGTACTTC